A selection of T cell receptor beta chains follows, all from one sample in a study of CD8 T cells in ankylosing spondylitis. MiXCR, run by TCRdb on the 5' RACE reads, gives a single entry per CDR3 protein. The sample has hundreds of thousands of distinct CDR3 sequences, over 9.5% seen once. The source material was blood, either unsorted or a sorted T cell fraction (not recorded which). The source of these receptors is a male donor with ankylosing spondylitis or in good health (not recorded which). The CDR3 runs from the conserved cysteine through the conserved F or W. Each record gives: V gene, J gene, D gene, clone size, CDR3 protein, CDR3 DNA. The D gene is left open where the match is weak. Clone size appears in some rows only: once, few, many, or a class for an expanded clone.

v_call: TRBV11-3; j_call: TRBJ2-2; d_call: TRBD2; clone_size: many; cdr3_aa: CASSTGTSAGELFF; cdr3_nt: TGTGCCAGCAGCACCGGGACTAGCGCCGGGGAGCTGTTTTTT
v_call: TRBV12-3/TRBV12-4; j_call: TRBJ2-5; d_call: .; clone_size: many; cdr3_aa: CASSRRAREGQETQYF; cdr3_nt: TGTGCCAGCAGTCGCCGGGCCAGGGAAGGACAAGAGACCCAGTACTTC
v_call: TRBV3-1; j_call: TRBJ2-7; d_call: TRBD1; clone_size: many; cdr3_aa: CASSQDGTGSEQYF; cdr3_nt: TGTGCCAGCAGCCAAGATGGGACAGGGTCCGAGCAGTACTTC
v_call: TRBV15; j_call: TRBJ2-5; d_call: .; clone_size: many; cdr3_aa: CATSRDLGGQETQYF; cdr3_nt: TGTGCCACCAGCAGAGATCTTGGGGGGCAAGAGACCCAGTACTTC
v_call: TRBV20-1; j_call: TRBJ2-2; d_call: .; clone_size: many; cdr3_aa: CSASLRANTGELFF; cdr3_nt: TGCAGTGCTAGCCTCAGGGCAAACACCGGGGAGCTGTTTTTT
v_call: TRBV5-1; j_call: TRBJ1-6; d_call: TRBD1; clone_size: many; cdr3_aa: CASSHGQGSSPLHF; cdr3_nt: TGCGCCAGCAGCCATGGACAGGGGAGTTCACCCCTCCACTTT
v_call: TRBV20-1; j_call: TRBJ2-7; d_call: .; clone_size: .; cdr3_aa: CSARDPQLFYEQYF; cdr3_nt: TGCAGTGCTAGAGATCCCCAGCTCTTCTACGAGCAGTACTTC
v_call: TRBV5-6; j_call: TRBJ1-5; d_call: TRBD1; clone_size: many; cdr3_aa: CASSLTQGRGSNQPQHF; cdr3_nt: TGTGCCAGCAGCTTGACACAGGGGAGAGGCAGCAATCAGCCCCAGCATTTT
v_call: TRBV5-1; j_call: TRBJ1-6; d_call: TRBD1; clone_size: many; cdr3_aa: CASSGRQGGNSPLHF; cdr3_nt: TGCGCCAGCAGCGGCCGCCAGGGGGGAAATTCACCCCTCCACTTT
v_call: TRBV15; j_call: TRBJ2-3; d_call: .; clone_size: .; cdr3_aa: CATSSRAGADTQYF; cdr3_nt: TGTGCCACCAGCAGCCGGGCCGGAGCGGATACGCAGTATTTT
v_call: TRBV20-1; j_call: TRBJ2-5; d_call: TRBD1; clone_size: few; cdr3_aa: CCARRAGTGGRLETQYF; cdr3_nt: TGCTGTGCTAGACGCGCCGGGACAGGGGGCCGGTTGGAGACCCAGTACTTC
v_call: TRBV28; j_call: TRBJ2-6; d_call: TRBD1; clone_size: .; cdr3_aa: CASSLDRVAGANVLTF; cdr3_nt: TGTGCCAGCAGTTTAGACAGGGTAGCTGGGGCCAACGTCCTGACTTTC
v_call: TRBV5-1; j_call: TRBJ1-1; d_call: .; clone_size: .; cdr3_aa: CASSLEGGGRNTEAFF; cdr3_nt: TGCGCCAGCAGCTTGGAGGGGGGGGGACGAAACACTGAAGCTTTCTTT
v_call: TRBV2; j_call: TRBJ2-3; d_call: TRBD2; clone_size: .; cdr3_aa: CACRLAPNTDTQYF; cdr3_nt: TGTGCCTGCCGACTAGCGCCGAACACAGATACGCAGTATTTT
v_call: TRBV28; j_call: TRBJ2-1; d_call: TRBD1; clone_size: .; cdr3_aa: CASSNPRQGAHEQFF; cdr3_nt: TGTGCCAGCAGTAATCCCAGACAGGGGGCGCATGAGCAGTTCTTC
v_call: TRBV9; j_call: TRBJ1-1; d_call: .; clone_size: many; cdr3_aa: CASSLGTVNTEAFF; cdr3_nt: TGTGCCAGCAGCCTCGGGACGGTGAACACTGAAGCTTTCTTT